A single sample gave rise to the 32 T cell receptor beta chains below, sequenced in a study of shared T cell receptors in the human thymus. Libraries were prepared by immunoSEQ multiplex PCR; TCRdb keeps only in-frame clonotypes and omits some of them. Here the sample spans 700,000 or so clones, 70% to 90% being singletons. These data were also reused for a study on human thymus T cells.

Sequenced input: thymocytes. The receptors come from a girl in the first two years of life with a congenital heart defect.

This chain joins TRBV4-3 and TRBJ2-1; 8 bases agree with TRBD2. Germline CDR1 reads LGHNA; CDR2 reads YSLEER. Trimming at V came to 0 bases and at J to 6 bases, leaving 10 bases not matched to a gene. There are 17 residues in the CDR3. The CDR3 is CASSQEAPGGGLNEQFF. Here the CDR3 DNA reads TGCGCCAGCAGCCAAGAGGCCCCGGGGGGGGGACTCAATGAGCAGTTCTTC.

The chain has TRBV7-8 and TRBJ2-3; 12 bases match TRBD2. With V trimmed by 3 bases and J by 1 base, 8 bases remained unmatched. The CDR3 is 18 amino acids. From germline, CDR1 is SGHVS and CDR2 FQNEAQ. CDR3 region: CASSFSSGGEACTDTQYF. The CDR3 bases are TGTGCCAGCAGCTTTTCTAGCGGGGGGGAAGCCTGCACAGATACGCAGTATTTT.

This chain links TRBV4-1 with TRBJ1-5, with 10 bases identical to TRBD1. CDR3 size: 18 residues. Germline CDR1 MGHRA, CDR2 YSYEKL. V was clipped by 3 bases and J by 4 bases; unmatched bases: 12. CDR3 in amino acids: CASSHGGTGAINNQPQHF. CDR3 in DNA: TGCGCCAGCAGCCATGGGGGGACAGGGGCAATCAATAATCAGCCCCAGCATTTT.

The rearrangement joins TRBV5-1 to TRBJ2-1; possible D gene TRBD2, 5 bases. The length of the CDR3 is 16 residues. Germline V gives CDR1 SGHRS, CDR2 YFSETQ. The V end lost 0 bases, the J end lost 0 bases, and 10 bases lay between the germline ends. CDR3 protein: CASSLDIGSSYNEQFF. CDR3 sequence (DNA): TGCGCCAGCAGCTTGGATATAGGGAGCTCCTACAATGAGCAGTTCTTC.

J is TRBJ1-2 and V is TRBV5-1; 7 positions match TRBD1. After removal of 3 bases from V and 0 bases from J, the junction contained 8 bases not matched to a gene. The CDR3 extends over 16 amino acids. From germline, CDR1 is SGHRS and CDR2 YFSETQ. CDR3 residues: CASSWGPGQTNYGYTF. CDR3 bases: TGCGCCAGCAGCTGGGGACCGGGACAGACTAACTATGGCTACACCTTC.

The rearrangement joins TRBV5-1 to TRBJ1-2; 7 bases are shared with TRBD1. The CDR3 extends over 14 amino acids. Germline V gene lookup returns CDR1 SGHRS and CDR2 YFSETQ. Trimming took 0 bases from V and 4 from J; bases not matched to a gene: 3. The CDR3 sequence is CASSLAGGAYGYTF. The CDR3 DNA reads TGCGCCAGCAGCTTGGCAGGGGGAGCCTATGGCTACACCTTC.

V usage is TRBV25-1 and J usage is TRBJ2-1, with a weak D call TRBD2 (5 bases). The CDR3 spans 14 residues. V was clipped by 2 bases and J by 4 bases, with 9 bases between them. The germline V gene has CDR1 MGHDK and CDR2 SYGVNS. This CDR3 reads CASSEPLAYNEQFF. The CDR3 DNA reads as TGTGCCAGCAGTGAACCGCTAGCTTACAATGAGCAGTTCTTC. Complete variable domain (other parts from reference TRBV25-1 and TRBJ2-1): EADIYQTPRYLVIGTGKKITLECSQTMGHDKMYWYQQDPGMELHLIHYSYGVNSTEKGDLSSESTVSRIRTEHFPLTLESARPSHTSQYLCASSEPLAYNEQFFGPGTRLTVL.

The chain recombines TRBV5-4 with TRBJ2-3, with D maybe TRBD2 (6 bases). The germline V gene has CDR1 SGHNT and CDR2 YYREEE (reference sequence). V lost 0 bases, J lost 0 bases, and 11 bases lay in between. This CDR3 contains 16 residues. The CDR3 coding sequence is TGTGCCAGCAGCTTGGATACTCGGGGGAGCACAGATACGCAGTATTTT. Translating it yields CASSLDTRGSTDTQYF.

This chain joins TRBV29-1 and TRBJ1-5, with D maybe TRBD1 (5 bases). V was clipped by 4 bases and J by 0 bases, with 16 bases between them. The CDR3 spans 16 residues. The germline V gene encodes CDR1 SQVTM and CDR2 ANQGSEA. CDR3 DNA sequence: TGCAGCGTTGTTCCCGGTGGGGGGTCTAGCAATCAGCCCCAGCATTTT. Amino acid sequence: CSVVPGGGSSNQPQHF.

This sequence joins TRBV2 and TRBJ2-2, with a weak D call TRBD1 (6 bases). The V gene's germline CDR1 is SNHLY and CDR2 FYNNEI. The CDR3 covers 14 residues. V was shortened by 6 bases and J by 5 bases, with 13 bases between the two germline ends. CDR3 nucleotide sequence: TGTGCCAGCAGAGCTGACAGGCAGACCGGGGAGCTGTTTTTT. Its translation: CASRADRQTGELFF.

The chain employs TRBV28 and TRBJ1-6, with a possible D match to TRBD1 (6 bases). Germline loops: CDR1 MDHEN, CDR2 SYDVKM. This CDR3 spans 16 amino acids. V lost 6 bases to trimming and J lost 6 bases, with 18 bases between them. CDR3 amino acids: CASSPGRTVFNSPLHF. The CDR3 DNA is TGTGCCAGCAGCCCCGGTAGGACAGTGTTTAATTCACCCCTCCACTTT.

This clone was picked up one time. The CDR3 loop reads CASTFPRQGINYGYTF. The CDR3 DNA sequence: TGTGCCAGCACTTTTCCCCGACAGGGAATTAACTATGGCTACACCTTC. This chain links TRBV28 with TRBJ1-2; TRBD1 matches 7 bases. The germline CDR1 and CDR2 sequences are MDHEN and SYDVKM. V gave up 7 bases and J gave up 1 base; unmatched junction bases: 12. This CDR3 has 16 residues.

The rearrangement joins TRBV15 to TRBJ2-1, with 10 bases matching TRBD2. The germline gives CDR1 LNHNV, CDR2 YYDKDF (reference sequence). The CDR3 contains 16 residues. V lost 6 bases to trimming and J lost 4 bases; unmatched junction nucleotides: 9. The CDR3 DNA sequence: TGTGCCACCAGTTATCGTACTAGCGGGGCTTACAATGAGCAGTTCTTC. Protein product: CATSYRTSGAYNEQFF.

V is TRBV5-6 and J is TRBJ2-7; 7 nucleotides align to TRBD1. There are 14 residues in the CDR3. Per germline, CDR1 SGHDT and CDR2 YYEEEE. Trimming at V came to 4 bases and at J to 3 bases, leaving 7 bases not matched to a gene. The CDR3 DNA is TGTGCCAGCAGCGTCCGGGACAGTAACTACGAGCAGTACTTC. Its protein product is CASSVRDSNYEQYF.

The V gene is TRBV11-2, the J gene TRBJ2-2, with 9 bases matching TRBD1. V gave up 8 bases and J gave up 7 bases; unmatched junction bases: 14. The CDR3 length is 16 residues. Per germline, CDR1 SGHAT and CDR2 FQNNGV. The CDR3 bases are TGTGCCAGCGTTACAAGGGCACAGGGGGCCGACGGGGAGCTGTTTTTT. Protein sequence: CASVTRAQGADGELFF. The full variable domain, in which reference TRBV11-2 and TRBJ2-2 provide the parts outside the CDR3, is EAGVAQSPRYKIIEKRQSVAFWCNPISGHATLYWYQQILGQGPKLLIQFQNNGVVDDSQLPKDRFSAERLKGVDSTLKIQPAKLEDSAVYLCASVTRAQGADGELFFGEGSRLTVL.

The V gene is TRBV6-1, the J gene TRBJ2-7; D might be TRBD1 (7 bases). Between the trimmed V and J ends, which lost 6 bases and 0 bases, there was a span of 15 bases. Looked up from germline, CDR1 is MNHNS and CDR2 is SASEGT. This CDR3 is 15 amino acids long. For the CDR3, the DNA is TGTGCCAGCAGCGATTCAGGGGGGAGCTCCTACGAGCAGTACTTC. This gives the protein CASSDSGGSSYEQYF.

The chain recombines TRBV4-1 with TRBJ2-5; 10 nucleotides match TRBD2. V lost 0 bases, J lost 5 bases, and 6 bases stayed unmatched. The CDR3 has 16 amino acids. From germline, CDR1 is MGHRA and CDR2 YSYEKL. The CDR3 reads CASSQEVLAGVETQYF. DNA of the CDR3: TGCGCCAGCAGCCAAGAGGTGCTAGCGGGGGTGGAGACCCAGTACTTC.

This chain links TRBV11-2 with TRBJ1-1; tentative D call: TRBD1 (5 bases). The length of the CDR3 is 13 residues. Trimming cost V 4 bases and J 1 base, with 7 bases left between them. The germline CDR1 and CDR2 sequences are SGHAT and FQNNGV. CDR3 in amino acids: CASSSTGNTEAFF. The CDR3 DNA reads TGTGCCAGCAGCTCTACAGGGAACACTGAAGCTTTCTTT.

The J gene is TRBJ2-5, the V gene TRBV6-1; TRBD1 aligns across 7 bases. The tail of the sequence fits TRBJ2-7 better, so the J call may be wrong. Germline V CDR1 and CDR2: MNHNS, SASEGT. The CDR3 runs 15 residues. The CDR3 region is CASSNGRDRYYEQYF. The CDR3, as DNA: TGTGCCAGCAGCAACGGCCGGGACAGATACTACGAGCAGTACTTC.

The chain is built from TRBV5-8 and TRBJ2-7, with a tentative D call TRBD2 (5 bases). Looked up from germline, CDR1 is SGHTS and CDR2 is YDEGEE. CDR3 size: 15 residues. The V and J ends lost 3 bases and 2 bases respectively, with 15 bases between them. The CDR3 loop is CASSSSGKGAYEQYF. The CDR3 region has the DNA TGTGCCAGCAGCTCTTCGGGGAAGGGCGCCTACGAGCAGTACTTC.

The chain uses TRBV9 and TRBJ1-1; D is ambiguous. The CDR3 sequence is 12 residues long. CDR1 SGDLS and CDR2 YYNGEE come from the germline V gene. V gave up 3 bases and J gave up 2 bases, with 5 bases separating them. The CDR3 is CASSDTNTEAFF. DNA for the CDR3: TGTGCCAGCAGCGACACAAACACTGAAGCTTTCTTT.

V gene TRBV5-8 combines with J gene TRBJ2-5, with D unresolved. Germline loops: CDR1 SGHTS, CDR2 YDEGEE. The CDR3 is 15 amino acids. V lost 1 base and J lost 2, with 12 bases in between. The CDR3 protein is CASSLSWPFQETQYF. CDR3 nucleotides: TGTGCCAGCAGCTTGTCTTGGCCGTTTCAAGAGACCCAGTACTTC. The variable domain in full, completed from reference TRBV5-8 and TRBJ2-5, reads EAGVTQSPTHLIKTRGQQATLRCSPISGHTSVYWYQQALGLGLQFLLWYDEGEERNRGNFPPRFSGRQFPNYSSELNVNALELEDSALYLCASSLSWPFQETQYFGPGTRLLVL.

This rearrangement joins TRBV6-5 to TRBJ1-1; a weak D match, TRBD1 (6 bases). CDR3 length equals 15 residues. Trimming cost V 7 bases and J 7 bases, with 22 bases left between them. Germline assignment: CDR1 MNHEY and CDR2 SVGAGI. CDR3 in DNA: TGTGCCAGCACCCCCGGGGGGCAGGACCAAGTTGAAGCTTTCTTT. Translated, it gives CASTPGGQDQVEAFF.

The gene calls are TRBV18 and TRBJ1-6, with TRBD1 matching over 10 bases. There are 17 residues in the CDR3. The V gene end was trimmed by 1 base and the J gene end by 7 bases; junction bases not matched to a gene: 7. Germline V lookup: CDR1 KGHSH, CDR2 LQKENI. CDR3 amino acids: CASSPRDGDRGNSPLHF. Here the CDR3 DNA reads TGTGCCAGCTCACCACGAGATGGGGACAGGGGAAATTCACCCCTCCACTTT.

The rearrangement joins TRBV15 to TRBJ2-1, with 11 bases aligning to TRBD2. V lost 1 base, J lost 11 bases, and 10 bases stayed unmatched. The CDR3 consists of 16 residues. CDR1 and CDR2 from the germline V gene are LNHNV and YYDKDF (reference sequence). The CDR3, as DNA: TGTGCCACCAGCAGAGTCCAACTAGCGGGGGCTCGGAAGCAGTTCTTC. It translates to CATSRVQLAGARKQFF.

As regards this clone: Other DNA sequences within the sample encode an identical CDR3. The chain links TRBV5-6 to TRBJ2-7; D is ambiguous. With 0 bases removed from V and 3 bases from J, the gap between germline ends came to 7 bases. Germline-derived CDR1 and CDR2 are SGHDT and YYEEEE. CDR3 length: 13 residues. The CDR3 nucleotides read TGTGCCAGCAGCTTGGCCGGTAGCTACGAGCAGTACTTC. It specifies CASSLAGSYEQYF.

The chain recombines TRBV11-2 with TRBJ2-5, with TRBD2 matching 8 bases. Germline trimming cut 5 bases from V and 0 bases from J; bases unmatched to any gene: 11. Germline values: CDR1 SGHAT, CDR2 FQNNGV. CDR3 length: 17 amino acids. CDR3 DNA sequence: TGTGCCAGCAGCCCCGGGGGGGCCCCGGGAAACCAAGAGACCCAGTACTTC. It is translated as CASSPGGAPGNQETQYF.

The chain is built from TRBV4-3 and TRBJ2-1; 7 bases align to TRBD2. V gave up 2 bases and J gave up 10 bases; unmatched junction bases: 20. The CDR3 has 18 residues. Looked up from germline, CDR1 is LGHNA and CDR2 is YSLEER. The CDR3 sequence is CASSQSWEGRARVREQFF. The CDR3 nucleotides read TGCGCCAGCAGCCAAAGTTGGGAGGGCCGAGCAAGGGTTCGGGAGCAGTTCTTC.

The chain has TRBV27 and TRBJ1-1; tentatively, D is TRBD1 (6 bases). Trimming left V 4 bases short and J 4 bases short, with 13 bases between. CDR1 and CDR2 (germline): MNHEY, SMNVEV (reference sequence). The CDR3 length is 14 residues. This CDR3 reads CASSWGRDITEAFF. In DNA, the CDR3 is TGTGCCAGCAGTTGGGGAAGGGACATCACTGAAGCTTTCTTT.

The chain carries TRBV12-2 and TRBJ2-7; no check of the table's D call, TRBD2, against the DNA was made. TRBV12-2 is marked as a pseudogene. This CDR3 is built from 16 residues. CDR3 nucleotide sequence: TGTGCAAGTCGGGTTTTTAAATTGAAGGATGGGAGCGAGCAGTACTTC. Encoded protein: CASRVFKLKDGSEQYF.

The genes are TRBV19 and TRBJ1-6; D perhaps matches TRBD1 (5 bases). Germline V gene data show CDR1 as LNHDA and CDR2 as SQIVND (reference sequence). The CDR3 spans 16 residues. V lost 3 bases and J 4 bases, leaving 13 bases between the germline ends. CDR3 in DNA: TGTGCCAGTAGTATCGGAAGGGCAGGGTATAATTCACCCCTCCACTTT. Translated, it gives CASSIGRAGYNSPLHF.

This clone occurred once. The V call is TRBV4-3, the J call TRBJ2-2; D is ambiguous. The CDR3 sequence is 20 residues long. Trimming took off 0 bases at V and 1 base at J, with 21 bases between the two ends. The germline gives CDR1 LGHNA, CDR2 YSLEER. Written as DNA, the CDR3 is TGCGCCAGCAGCCAAGATTATTCGTGTCCCCATACTAAGAACACCGGGGAGCTGTTTTTT. Protein sequence: CASSQDYSCPHTKNTGELFF.